This TCR beta chain was captured by sequencing in a study of blood T cell repertoires in COVID-19. Study-wide context: COVID-19 samples collected from the United States, Italy and Spain covered acute and convalescent phases. Nucleic acid was either cDNA or gDNA, and it came from T cells, B-cell-depleted T cells, or PBMCs.

Original processing methods: Amplified reference gene primers provided the basis for estimating nucleated cell counts. TCRdb's table, derived via immunoSEQ multiplex PCR, lists solely in-frame clones and lacks some. That table is the source of V, J and clone size, and D and trimming were worked out from the DNA. This sample has about 200,000 clones, with roughly nine tenths found just once. V was clipped by 6 bases and J by 11 bases, with 14 bases between them. CDR3 length equals 11 residues. Germline CDR1 KGHSY, CDR2 FQNENV. The sample comprised peripheral blood. The chain carries TRBV16 and TRBJ2-7, with D perhaps matching TRBD1 (6 bases). This sequence originates from an older woman with acute or convalescent COVID-19. The CDR3 spells CASRLRQDEYF. DNA for the CDR3: TGTGCCAGCAGGCTCAGACAGGACGAGTACTTC.